Each of the 9 T cell receptor beta chains below was sequenced from the same sample in a study of identical twins. MiXCR, applied by TCRdb to the 5' RACE reads, yields one record per CDR3 protein. The sample holds roughly 720,000 distinct CDR3 sequences, about 20% seen once. These data also featured in a second study, about T cells expressing NK-cell markers.

Sequencing input: PBMCs. The receptors were gathered from a woman between 18 and 29 years old in good health.

This clonotype was observed a few times. The chain joins TRBV5-4 to TRBJ2-3; TRBD2 agrees at 12 bases. The trim removed 4 bases at V and 4 bases at J, leaving 7 bases unmatched. Germline CDR1 and CDR2: SGHNT and YYREEE (reference sequence). The CDR3 is 16 amino acids. The CDR3 region is CASSRRLAGASDTQYF. CDR3 DNA sequence: TGTGCCAGCAGCAGGAGACTAGCGGGGGCGTCAGATACGCAGTATTTT.

This clonotype has a handful of counts. V gene TRBV20-1 combines with J gene TRBJ2-7; tentatively, D is TRBD2 (5 bases). CDR3 size: 16 residues. Germline V gene lookup returns CDR1 DFQATT and CDR2 SNEGSKA (reference sequence). V lost 3 bases, J lost 2 bases, and 20 bases lay in between. CDR3: CSARPEGAARTYEQYF. The DNA for the CDR3 is TGCAGTGCTAGGCCGGAAGGAGCGGCCCGTACCTACGAGCAGTACTTC.

This clonotype was seen more than once but under ten times. V is TRBV5-5 and J is TRBJ2-7, with D tentatively TRBD2 (5 bases). V lost 2 bases and J lost 1, with 13 bases in between. Germline assignment: CDR1 SGHKS and CDR2 YYEKEE (reference sequence). CDR3 size: 15 residues. The CDR3 loop reads CASSFRGFGSYEQYF. The CDR3 DNA reads as TGTGCCAGCAGCTTTAGAGGGTTTGGGTCCTACGAGCAGTACTTC. Full variable domain (remainder filled in from reference TRBV5-5 and TRBJ2-7): DAGVTQSPTHLIKTRGQQVTLRCSPISGHKSVSWYQQVLGQGPQFIFQYYEKEERGRGNFPDRFSARQFPNYSSELNVNALLLGDSALYLCASSFRGFGSYEQYFGPGTRLTVT.

This chain joins TRBV14 and TRBJ2-7, with 15 bases lining up with TRBD2. The CDR3 is 16 amino acids. The germline V gene encodes CDR1 SGHDN and CDR2 FVKESK. The V gene end was trimmed by 4 bases and the J gene end by 12 bases; junction bases not matched to a gene: 13. The CDR3 nucleotides are TGTGCCAGCAGCCCTATCACGTCCGGGACTAGCGGGGGGCGGTACTTC. This codes for CASSPITSGTSGGRYF.

This chain uses TRBV7-3 with TRBJ2-7; TRBD1 matches 8 bases. Germline V CDR1 and CDR2: SGHTA, FQGTGA. V lost 2 bases to trimming and J lost 6 bases; unmatched junction nucleotides: 6. The CDR3 is made up of 14 amino acids. The CDR3 nucleotides are TGTGCCAGCAGCTTAGCTGGGACAGGCGGCGAGCAGTACTTC. Its translation is CASSLAGTGGEQYF.

This clonotype occurred a few times. The chain combines TRBV7-9 with TRBJ2-2; maybe TRBD2 (5 bases). The germline V gene encodes CDR1 SEHNR and CDR2 FQNEAQ (reference sequence). Trimming left V 8 bases short and J 0 bases short, with 13 bases between. The CDR3 runs 15 residues. In nucleotides, the CDR3 is TGTGCCAGCTCAAAGTCGGGGACGAACACCGGGGAGCTGTTTTTT. Residues: CASSKSGTNTGELFF. Full variable domain (outside the CDR3, taken from reference TRBV7-9 and TRBJ2-2): DTGVSQNPRHKITKRGQNVTFRCDPISEHNRLYWYRQTLGQGPEFLTYFQNEAQLEKSRLLSDRFSAERPKGSFSTLEIQRTEQGDSAMYLCASSKSGTNTGELFFGEGSRLTVL.

This clonotype came up many times. V usage is TRBV20-1 and J usage is TRBJ1-1; no clear D. The CDR3 contains 15 residues. V lost 3 bases to trimming and J lost 1 base, with 15 bases between them. Germline lookup yields CDR1 DFQATT and CDR2 SNEGSKA (reference sequence). The CDR3 DNA follows: TGCAGTGCTAGGTTGGTAGGCCGATCGAACACTGAAGCTTTCTTT. Translating gives CSARLVGRSNTEAFF.

This chain uses TRBV12-3 or TRBV12-4 with TRBJ2-1, with TRBD2 identical over 12 bases. The trim removed 7 bases at V and 7 bases at J, leaving 5 bases unmatched. The length of the CDR3 is 14 residues. The CDR3, as DNA: TGTGCCAGCAAGACTAGCGGGGGCCCTAATGAGCAGTTCTTC. It encodes CASKTSGGPNEQFF.

This clonotype occurred a few times. V usage is TRBV4-3 and J usage is TRBJ2-7; D is perhaps TRBD1 (6 bases). The V gene's germline CDR1 is LGHNA and CDR2 YSLEER. This CDR3 region has 15 residues. Trimming removed 6 bases at V and 2 bases at J, with 17 bases between. The CDR3, as DNA: TGCGCCAGCAGTCGTTCCGGGACACAAACCTACGAGCAGTACTTC. Residues: CASSRSGTQTYEQYF.